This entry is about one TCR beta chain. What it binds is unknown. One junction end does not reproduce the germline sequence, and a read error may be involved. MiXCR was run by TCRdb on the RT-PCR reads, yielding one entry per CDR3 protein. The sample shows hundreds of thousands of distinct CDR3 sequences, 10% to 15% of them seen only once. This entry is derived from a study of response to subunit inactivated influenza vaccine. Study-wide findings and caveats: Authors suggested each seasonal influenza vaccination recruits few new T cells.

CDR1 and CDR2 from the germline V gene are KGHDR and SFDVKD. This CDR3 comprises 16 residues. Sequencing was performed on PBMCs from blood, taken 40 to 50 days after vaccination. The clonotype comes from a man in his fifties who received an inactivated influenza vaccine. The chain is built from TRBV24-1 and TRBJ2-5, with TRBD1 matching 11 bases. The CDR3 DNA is TGTGCCACCAGTGAAGCAGGACAGGGGGCCGGGGAGACCCAATACTTC. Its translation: CATSEAGQGAGETQYF.